The rows below give T cell receptor beta chains drawn from one sample of a study of Graves' ophthalmopathy and Graves' hyperthyroidism. Via MiXCR, TCRdb re-called the multiplex PCR reads, giving one row per CDR3 protein. The sample lists roughly 230,000 distinct CDR3 sequences, around a fifth occurring once. Sequences were obtained from peripheral blood. The receptors come from a woman between 45 and 60 years old with Graves' ophthalmopathy. Each CDR3 is given without its conserved first and last residue. The size entry is marked missing in some rows and otherwise reads once, few, many or a size class.

>many|TRBJ2-5|TRBV19
ASSMNSQETQY
>NA|TRBJ1-5|TRBV28
ASSSPQAVKGDQPQH
>many|TRBJ1-5|TRBV24-1
ATRGGNNQPQH
>NA|TRBJ2-7|TRBV20-1
SVGQGAGHEQY
>few|TRBJ2-2|TRBV19
ASQSRGTGVGNTGELF
>many|TRBJ2-4|TRBV2
ASDKIAKNIQY
>many|TRBJ2-7|TRBV9
ASSEGQGSYEQY
>many|TRBJ2-5|TRBV7-2
ASSLEYSQETQY
>many|TRBJ2-7|TRBV14
ASSQVSSSHEQY
>many|TRBJ2-7|TRBV7-8
ASSLAQHYEQY
>many|TRBJ1-2|TRBV6-1
ASRTPGSSYGYT
>NA|TRBJ1-2|TRBV6-1
ASSTGVYGYT
>many|TRBJ1-1|TRBV24-1
ATKARGSTEAF
>NA|TRBJ1-5|TRBV28
AISPGMPQR
>many|TRBJ2-7|TRBV28
ASQTPGLAGSYEQY